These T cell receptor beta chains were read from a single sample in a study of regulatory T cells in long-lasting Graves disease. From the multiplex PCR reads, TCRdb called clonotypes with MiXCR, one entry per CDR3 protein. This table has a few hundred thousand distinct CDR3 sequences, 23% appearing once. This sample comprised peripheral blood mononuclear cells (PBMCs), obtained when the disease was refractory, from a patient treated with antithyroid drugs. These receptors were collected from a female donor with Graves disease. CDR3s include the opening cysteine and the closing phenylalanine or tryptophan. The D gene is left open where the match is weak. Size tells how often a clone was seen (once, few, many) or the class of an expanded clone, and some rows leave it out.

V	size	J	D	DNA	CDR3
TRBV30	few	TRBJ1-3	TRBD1	TGTGCCTCGAGGACAGGGCTCTCTGGAAACACCATATATTTT	CASRTGLSGNTIYF
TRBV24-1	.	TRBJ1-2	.	TGTGCCACCAGTGATTTTGACGGAAACTATGGCTACACCTTC	CATSDFDGNYGYTF
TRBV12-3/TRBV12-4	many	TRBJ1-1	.	TGTGCCAGCAGTGTCAGGAACACTGAAGCTTTCTTT	CASSVRNTEAFF
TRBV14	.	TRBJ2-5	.	TGTGCCAGCAGCCAAGATAGGTTATCAGAGACCCAGTACTTC	CASSQDRLSETQYF
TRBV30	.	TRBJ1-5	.	TGTGCCTGGAGTGTATCAGGGACTCAGCCCCAGCATTTT	CAWSVSGTQPQHF
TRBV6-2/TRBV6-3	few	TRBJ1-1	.	TGTGCCAGCAGTTACCTCCGCGGGGGGCAAGTACCAGCTTTCTTT	CASSYLRGGQVPAFF
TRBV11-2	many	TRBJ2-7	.	TGTGCCAGCAGCAGAACCACGACGGAATCCTACGAGCAGTACTTC	CASSRTTTESYEQYF
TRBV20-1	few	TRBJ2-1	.	TGCAGTGCTACATATACCGGGACCAACGATGACAATGAGCAGTTCTTC	CSATYTGTNDDNEQFF
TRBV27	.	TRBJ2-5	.	TGTGCCAGCAGTTTCCCCTCACAGGATTGGGGAAAAGAGACCCAGTACTTC	CASSFPSQDWGKETQYF
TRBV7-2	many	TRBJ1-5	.	TGTGCCAGCAGCTTAGGGGGGTTGGGTAATCAGCCCCAGCATTTT	CASSLGGLGNQPQHF
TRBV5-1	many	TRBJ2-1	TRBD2	TGCGCCAGTAAGGGACTAGCGGGAATCAATGAGCAGTTCTTC	CASKGLAGINEQFF
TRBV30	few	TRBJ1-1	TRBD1	TGTGCCTGGAGCCTAGAGGGGGCCGCTGAAGCTTTCTTT	CAWSLEGAAEAFF
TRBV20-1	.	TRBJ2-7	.	TGCAGTGCTTCCCGTGGATACGAGCAGTACTTC	CSASRGYEQYF
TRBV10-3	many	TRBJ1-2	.	TGTGCCATCAGCGACACCCCCGGGGGGAACTATGGCTACACCTTC	CAISDTPGGNYGYTF
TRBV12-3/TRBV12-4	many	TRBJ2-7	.	TGTGCCAGCAGTTTATGGGCAGGGAGCTCCTACGAGCAGTACTTC	CASSLWAGSSYEQYF
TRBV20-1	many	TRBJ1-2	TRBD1	TGCAGTGCTAGCCCCGGACAGGGAGTAGGTGGCTACACCTTC	CSASPGQGVGGYTF
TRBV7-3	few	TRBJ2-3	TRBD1	TGTGCCAGCAGCGCCGGACAGGTGGGCACAGATACGCAGTATTTT	CASSAGQVGTDTQYF
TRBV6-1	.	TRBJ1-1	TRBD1	TGTGCCAGCAGAACTAACGTCCGGGACAGCCTGAACACTGAAGCTTTCTTT	CASRTNVRDSLNTEAFF
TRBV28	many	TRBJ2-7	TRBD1	TGTGCCAGCAGTCGACAGGGCCTCAGGTACGAGCAGTACTTC	CASSRQGLRYEQYF
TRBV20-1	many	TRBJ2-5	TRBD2	TGCAGTGTCCAAGGATGGGGGGGTGACGAGACCCAGTACTTC	CSVQGWGGDETQYF
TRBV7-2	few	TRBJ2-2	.	TGTGCCAGCAGCTCCCTGGCCGGACGAGAGGAGCTGTTTTTT	CASSSLAGREELFF
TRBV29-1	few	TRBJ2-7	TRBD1	TGCAGCGCGGGACAGCTCTACGAGCAGTACTTC	CSAGQLYEQYF
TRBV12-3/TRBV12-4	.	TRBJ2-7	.	TGTGCCAGCAGTTTAGTAGAGGGAGACCAGTACTTC	CASSLVEGDQYF
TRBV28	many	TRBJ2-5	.	TGTGCCAGCAGTTTTGGGGCAGAGAAACAAGAGACCCAGTACTTC	CASSFGAEKQETQYF
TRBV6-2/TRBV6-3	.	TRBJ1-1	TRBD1	TGTGCCAGCAGTTATTCCGGGACAGGGCGTCCTGAAGCTTTCTTT	CASSYSGTGRPEAFF